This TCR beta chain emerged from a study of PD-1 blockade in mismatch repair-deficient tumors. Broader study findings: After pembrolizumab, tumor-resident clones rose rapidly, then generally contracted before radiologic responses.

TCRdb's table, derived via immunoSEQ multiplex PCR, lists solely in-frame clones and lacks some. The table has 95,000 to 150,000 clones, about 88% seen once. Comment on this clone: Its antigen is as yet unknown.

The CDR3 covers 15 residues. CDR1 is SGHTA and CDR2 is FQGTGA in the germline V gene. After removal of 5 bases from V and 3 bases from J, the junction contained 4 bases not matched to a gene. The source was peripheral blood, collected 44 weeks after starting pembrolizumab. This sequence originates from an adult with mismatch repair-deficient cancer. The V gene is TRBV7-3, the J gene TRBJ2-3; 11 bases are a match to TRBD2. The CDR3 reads CASSNSGRVTDTQYF. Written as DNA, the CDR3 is TGTGCCAGCAGCAATAGCGGGAGGGTAACAGATACGCAGTATTTT.